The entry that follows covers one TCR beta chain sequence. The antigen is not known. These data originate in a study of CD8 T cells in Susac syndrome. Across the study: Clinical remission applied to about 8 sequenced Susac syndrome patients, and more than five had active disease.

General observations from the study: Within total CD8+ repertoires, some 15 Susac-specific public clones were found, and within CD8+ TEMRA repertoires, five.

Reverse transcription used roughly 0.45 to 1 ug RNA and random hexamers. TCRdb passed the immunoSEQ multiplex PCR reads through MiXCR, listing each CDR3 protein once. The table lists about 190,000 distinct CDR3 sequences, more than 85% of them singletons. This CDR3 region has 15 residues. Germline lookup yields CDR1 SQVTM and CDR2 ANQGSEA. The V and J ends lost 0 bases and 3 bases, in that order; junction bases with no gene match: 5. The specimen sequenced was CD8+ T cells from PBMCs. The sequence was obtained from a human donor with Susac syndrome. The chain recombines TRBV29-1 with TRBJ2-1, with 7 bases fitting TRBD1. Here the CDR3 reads CSVEDRGQHYNEQFF. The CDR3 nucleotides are TGCAGCGTTGAAGATAGGGGGCAACACTACAATGAGCAGTTCTTC.